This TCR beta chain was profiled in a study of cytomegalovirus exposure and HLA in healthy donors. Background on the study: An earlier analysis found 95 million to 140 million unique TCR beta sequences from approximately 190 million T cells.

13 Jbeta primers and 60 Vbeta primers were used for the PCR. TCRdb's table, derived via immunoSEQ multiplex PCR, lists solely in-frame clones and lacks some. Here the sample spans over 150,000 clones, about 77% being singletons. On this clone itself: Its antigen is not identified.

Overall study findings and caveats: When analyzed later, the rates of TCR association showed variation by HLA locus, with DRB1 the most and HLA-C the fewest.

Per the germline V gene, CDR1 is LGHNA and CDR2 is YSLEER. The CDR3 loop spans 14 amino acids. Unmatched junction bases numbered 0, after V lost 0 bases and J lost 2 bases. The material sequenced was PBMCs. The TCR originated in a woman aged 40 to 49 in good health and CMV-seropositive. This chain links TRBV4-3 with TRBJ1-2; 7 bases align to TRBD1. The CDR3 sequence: CASSQEGGNYGYTF. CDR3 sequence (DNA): TGCGCCAGCAGCCAAGAAGGGGGCAACTATGGCTACACCTTC.